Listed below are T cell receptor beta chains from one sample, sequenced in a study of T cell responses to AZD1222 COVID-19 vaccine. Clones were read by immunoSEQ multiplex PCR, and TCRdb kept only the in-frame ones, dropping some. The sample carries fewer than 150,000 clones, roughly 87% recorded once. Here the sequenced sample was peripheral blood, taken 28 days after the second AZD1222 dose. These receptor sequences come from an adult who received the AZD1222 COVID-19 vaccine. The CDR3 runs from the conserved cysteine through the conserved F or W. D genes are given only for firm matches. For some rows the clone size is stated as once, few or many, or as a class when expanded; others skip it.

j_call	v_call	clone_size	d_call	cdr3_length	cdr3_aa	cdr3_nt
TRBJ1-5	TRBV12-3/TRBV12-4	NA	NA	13	CASSLVSNQPQHF	TGTGCCAGCAGTTTAGTTAGCAATCAGCCCCAGCATTTT
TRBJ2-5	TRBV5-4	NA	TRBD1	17	CASSAMGTGVYQETQYF	TGTGCCAGCAGCGCCATGGGGACAGGGGTGTACCAAGAGACCCAGTACTTC
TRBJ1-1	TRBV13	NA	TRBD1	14	CASSFRQGVAEAFF	TGTGCCAGCAGCTTTCGACAGGGTGTCGCTGAAGCTTTCTTT
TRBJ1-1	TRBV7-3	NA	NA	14	CASSSQAGESEAFF	TGTGCCAGCAGCTCCCAGGCGGGGGAGAGTGAAGCTTTCTTT
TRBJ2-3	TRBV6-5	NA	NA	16	CASSYSSGREIDTQYF	TGTGCCAGCAGTTACTCTTCTGGGCGGGAAATAGATACGCAGTATTTT
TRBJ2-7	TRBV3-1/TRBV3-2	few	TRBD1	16	CASSQDGGTGANEQYF	TGTGCCAGCAGCCAAGATGGCGGGACAGGGGCTAACGAGCAGTACTTC
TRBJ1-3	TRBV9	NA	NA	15	CASSVQGFAGNTIYF	TGTGCCAGCAGCGTACAAGGGTTTGCGGGAAACACCATATATTTT
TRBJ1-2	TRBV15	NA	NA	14	CATSRALNPIGYTF	TGTGCCACCAGCAGAGCCCTGAATCCGATCGGCTACACCTTC
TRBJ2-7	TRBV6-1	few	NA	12	CASSEFPPEQYF	TGTGCCAGCAGTGAATTCCCCCCCGAGCAGTACTTC
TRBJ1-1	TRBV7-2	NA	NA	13	CASSNTGNTEAFF	TGTGCCAGCAGCAACACAGGGAACACTGAAGCTTTCTTT
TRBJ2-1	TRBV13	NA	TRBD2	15	CASSPSTSGGIEQFF	TGTGCCAGCAGCCCGTCGACTAGCGGGGGTATTGAGCAGTTCTTC
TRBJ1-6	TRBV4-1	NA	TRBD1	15	CASSPSDRVGSPLHF	TGCGCCAGCAGCCCCTCGGACAGGGTCGGGTCACCCCTCCACTTT
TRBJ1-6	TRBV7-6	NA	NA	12	CASSSLDSPLHF	TGTGCCAGCAGCTCCTTAGATTCACCCCTCCACTTT
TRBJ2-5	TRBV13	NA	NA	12	CASSARQETQYF	TGTGCCAGCAGCGCCCGACAAGAGACCCAGTACTTC
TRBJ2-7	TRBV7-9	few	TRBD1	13	CASSLPPGQGMYF	TGTGCCAGCAGCTTACCCCCGGGACAGGGAATGTACTTC
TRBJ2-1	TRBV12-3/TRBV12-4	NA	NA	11	CASSSGVEEFF	TGTGCCAGCAGCTCTGGTGTGGAAGAGTTCTTC
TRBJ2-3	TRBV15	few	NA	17	CATSFRTTFGSTDTQYF	TGTGCCACCAGCTTTCGGACCACTTTTGGGAGCACAGATACGCAGTATTTT